The rows below give T cell receptor beta chains drawn from one sample of a study of blood T cell repertoires in COVID-19. The method was immunoSEQ multiplex PCR; TCRdb's version includes in-frame clones alone and lacks a portion of them. Among approximately 50,000 clones listed, approximately 85% were seen once. Sequenced sample: peripheral blood. These receptors were collected from a human donor in a cohort sampled during active COVID-19. The CDR3 runs from the conserved cysteine through the conserved F or W. The D gene is left open where the match is weak. Clone size is shown for a subset of rows, as once, few, many or a class of expanded clone.

clone_size: -
v_call: TRBV12-3/TRBV12-4
j_call: TRBJ1-2
d_call: -
cdr3_aa: CASSPDSYGYTF
cdr3_nt: TGTGCCAGCAGCCCGGACAGCTATGGCTACACCTTC

clone_size: -
v_call: TRBV7-9
j_call: TRBJ1-3
d_call: -
cdr3_aa: CASSASYATGSGNTIYF
cdr3_nt: TGTGCCAGCAGCGCCTCTTACGCCACAGGGTCGGGAAACACCATATATTTT

clone_size: -
v_call: TRBV28
j_call: TRBJ1-2
d_call: -
cdr3_aa: CASSLSAGYGYTF
cdr3_nt: TGTGCCAGCAGTTTATCGGCGGGCTATGGCTACACCTTC

clone_size: once
v_call: TRBV30
j_call: TRBJ2-2
d_call: -
cdr3_aa: CAWRAPKNTGELFF
cdr3_nt: TGTGCCTGGAGAGCGCCTAAGAACACCGGGGAGCTGTTTTTT

clone_size: -
v_call: TRBV6-5
j_call: TRBJ1-4
d_call: -
cdr3_aa: CASRRPGEKLFF
cdr3_nt: TGTGCCAGCAGAAGGCCGGGGGAAAAACTGTTTTTT

clone_size: -
v_call: TRBV5-6
j_call: TRBJ2-7
d_call: TRBD2
cdr3_aa: CASSLGLAGEYF
cdr3_nt: TGTGCCAGCAGCTTAGGACTAGCGGGTGAGTACTTC

clone_size: -
v_call: TRBV5-1
j_call: TRBJ2-5
d_call: TRBD2
cdr3_aa: CASSTSGMETQYF
cdr3_nt: TGCGCCAGCAGCACGAGCGGGATGGAGACCCAGTACTTC

clone_size: once
v_call: TRBV10-3
j_call: TRBJ2-7
d_call: TRBD2
cdr3_aa: CAISEGLAGEQYF
cdr3_nt: TGTGCCATCAGCGAAGGACTAGCTGGGGAGCAGTACTTC

clone_size: -
v_call: TRBV18
j_call: TRBJ2-7
d_call: -
cdr3_aa: CASSPDTFYEQYF
cdr3_nt: TGTGCCAGCTCACCAGACACCTTCTACGAGCAGTACTTC

clone_size: -
v_call: TRBV12-3/TRBV12-4
j_call: TRBJ2-7
d_call: -
cdr3_aa: CASSGGASYEQYF
cdr3_nt: TGTGCCAGCTCCGGCGGGGCTTCCTACGAGCAGTACTTC

clone_size: -
v_call: TRBV18
j_call: TRBJ2-1
d_call: -
cdr3_aa: CASSPPGSWINEQFF
cdr3_nt: TGTGCCAGCTCACCCCCAGGCTCATGGATAAATGAGCAGTTCTTC

clone_size: -
v_call: TRBV9
j_call: TRBJ1-2
d_call: -
cdr3_aa: CASSVGQGSNYGYTF
cdr3_nt: TGTGCCAGCAGCGTAGGGCAGGGTTCTAACTATGGCTACACCTTC

clone_size: -
v_call: TRBV7-2
j_call: TRBJ1-1
d_call: TRBD1
cdr3_aa: CASSLQGQGISGTEAFF
cdr3_nt: TGTGCCAGCAGCTTGCAGGGACAGGGCATATCGGGTACTGAAGCTTTCTTT

clone_size: -
v_call: TRBV27
j_call: TRBJ2-7
d_call: TRBD2
cdr3_aa: CASIRTSGSYEQYF
cdr3_nt: TGTGCCAGCATAAGGACTAGCGGTTCCTACGAGCAGTACTTC

clone_size: -
v_call: TRBV19
j_call: TRBJ2-7
d_call: -
cdr3_aa: CASSIESHSWQYF
cdr3_nt: TGTGCCAGTAGTATAGAGTCGCACAGTTGGCAGTACTTC

clone_size: once
v_call: TRBV5-1
j_call: TRBJ2-7
d_call: TRBD1
cdr3_aa: CASSMGQDYEQYF
cdr3_nt: TGCGCCAGCAGCATGGGACAGGACTACGAGCAGTACTTC

clone_size: -
v_call: TRBV5-4
j_call: TRBJ1-2
d_call: TRBD1
cdr3_aa: CASSLVDRGNYGYTF
cdr3_nt: TGTGCCAGCAGCTTAGTAGACAGGGGCAACTATGGCTACACCTTC

clone_size: -
v_call: TRBV27
j_call: TRBJ2-7
d_call: TRBD2
cdr3_aa: CATQRGSTSYEQYF
cdr3_nt: TGTGCCACTCAGCGGGGTTCAACCTCCTACGAGCAGTACTTC

clone_size: -
v_call: TRBV10-1
j_call: TRBJ1-2
d_call: TRBD1
cdr3_aa: CASSEWDSLCYGYTF
cdr3_nt: TGCGCCAGCAGTGAATGGGACAGCCTATGCTATGGCTACACCTTC

clone_size: -
v_call: TRBV9
j_call: TRBJ2-1
d_call: TRBD2
cdr3_aa: CASSTVSGSDEQFF
cdr3_nt: TGTGCCAGTTCGACTGTTAGCGGGAGTGACGAGCAGTTCTTC

clone_size: once
v_call: TRBV28
j_call: TRBJ2-7
d_call: TRBD1
cdr3_aa: CASSTYRGPREEQYF
cdr3_nt: TGTGCCAGCAGTACTTACAGGGGCCCTCGAGAGGAGCAGTACTTC

clone_size: -
v_call: TRBV3-1/TRBV3-2
j_call: TRBJ2-7
d_call: TRBD1
cdr3_aa: CASSLARTGRHEQYF
cdr3_nt: TGTGCCAGCAGCCTCGCCAGGACAGGGAGGCACGAGCAGTACTTC

clone_size: -
v_call: TRBV6-4
j_call: TRBJ2-2
d_call: -
cdr3_aa: CASSEGLNTGELFF
cdr3_nt: TGTGCCAGCAGTGAGGGCCTAAACACCGGGGAGCTGTTTTTT

clone_size: -
v_call: TRBV27
j_call: TRBJ2-7
d_call: TRBD1
cdr3_aa: CASSLSTGGHEQYF
cdr3_nt: TGTGCCAGCAGTTTATCCACAGGGGGCCACGAGCAGTACTTC

clone_size: -
v_call: TRBV30
j_call: TRBJ2-1
d_call: TRBD2
cdr3_aa: CAWRTSGRTSQFF
cdr3_nt: TGTGCCTGGAGAACTAGCGGGAGGACTAGTCAGTTCTTC

clone_size: -
v_call: TRBV3-1/TRBV3-2
j_call: TRBJ2-5
d_call: TRBD2
cdr3_aa: CASSRTSGRRGETQYF
cdr3_nt: TGTGCCAGCAGCCGGACTAGCGGGAGAAGGGGAGAGACCCAGTACTTC

clone_size: -
v_call: TRBV4-3
j_call: TRBJ2-7
d_call: TRBD2
cdr3_aa: CASSPGTSGAEQYF
cdr3_nt: TGCGCCAGCAGCCCCGGGACTAGCGGAGCCGAGCAGTACTTC

clone_size: once
v_call: TRBV10-3
j_call: TRBJ1-2
d_call: TRBD1
cdr3_aa: CAISAGQGAHGYTF
cdr3_nt: TGTGCCATCAGTGCGGGACAGGGAGCTCATGGCTACACCTTC

clone_size: -
v_call: TRBV7-2
j_call: TRBJ1-1
d_call: -
cdr3_aa: CASSLDRNTEAFF
cdr3_nt: TGTGCCAGCAGCTTAGACAGGAACACTGAAGCTTTCTTT

clone_size: -
v_call: TRBV6-5
j_call: TRBJ2-7
d_call: -
cdr3_aa: CASSLAGDPYEQYF
cdr3_nt: TGTGCCAGCAGTCTCGCGGGTGATCCCTACGAGCAGTACTTC

clone_size: -
v_call: TRBV4-1
j_call: TRBJ2-5
d_call: TRBD1
cdr3_aa: CASSLLGGETQYF
cdr3_nt: TGCGCCAGCAGCCTTCTAGGGGGCGAGACCCAGTACTTC

clone_size: -
v_call: TRBV15
j_call: TRBJ1-5
d_call: -
cdr3_aa: CATSRAEKGNQPQHF
cdr3_nt: TGTGCCACCAGCAGAGCGGAGAAGGGGAATCAGCCCCAGCATTTT

clone_size: -
v_call: TRBV29-1
j_call: TRBJ1-1
d_call: -
cdr3_aa: CSAGVGGLGTEAFF
cdr3_nt: TGCAGCGCGGGAGTGGGGGGGCTGGGGACTGAAGCTTTCTTT

clone_size: -
v_call: TRBV10-1
j_call: TRBJ2-3
d_call: TRBD1
cdr3_aa: CASSEFTGQKTDTQYF
cdr3_nt: TGCGCCAGCAGTGAGTTCACGGGACAGAAGACAGATACGCAGTATTTT

clone_size: -
v_call: TRBV7-9
j_call: TRBJ1-2
d_call: -
cdr3_aa: CASSPGTSSNYGYTF
cdr3_nt: TGTGCCAGCAGCCCCGGGACTTCCTCTAACTATGGCTACACCTTC

clone_size: -
v_call: TRBV29-1
j_call: TRBJ2-1
d_call: TRBD2
cdr3_aa: CSVVLAGISYNEQFF
cdr3_nt: TGCAGCGTGGTTCTAGCGGGGATCTCCTACAATGAGCAGTTCTTC

clone_size: -
v_call: TRBV5-1
j_call: TRBJ2-7
d_call: -
cdr3_aa: CASSGGSGASSYEQYF
cdr3_nt: TGCGCCAGCAGCGGGGGGAGCGGAGCCAGCTCCTACGAGCAGTACTTC

clone_size: once
v_call: TRBV12-3/TRBV12-4
j_call: TRBJ1-1
d_call: TRBD1
cdr3_aa: CASINTGGTEAFF
cdr3_nt: TGTGCCAGCATTAATACAGGGGGCACTGAAGCTTTCTTT

clone_size: -
v_call: TRBV24-1
j_call: TRBJ2-7
d_call: TRBD1
cdr3_aa: CATEDRVSYEQYF
cdr3_nt: TGTGCCACCGAGGACAGGGTCTCCTACGAGCAGTACTTC